These T cell receptor beta chains were read from a single sample in a study of blood T cell repertoires in COVID-19. TCRdb keeps only in-frame clones here, not all; method: immunoSEQ multiplex PCR. There are 90,000 or so clones in the sample; over 75% occur only once, and about a sixth lies in the top ten. Sequenced: peripheral blood. The source of these receptors is a human donor in a cohort sampled during active COVID-19. Both conserved end residues are part of each CDR3. The D gene is left open where the match is weak. Where a row states a size, it is once, few, many or the class of an expanded clone; other rows omit it.

V: TRBV5-1; J: TRBJ1-1; size: once; D: TRBD1; DNA: TGCGCCAGCAGCTGGGACGGGACAGACCTCTCGAACACTGAAGCTTTCTTT; CDR3: CASSWDGTDLSNTEAFF
V: TRBV19; J: TRBJ2-3; size: .; D: TRBD1; DNA: TGTGCCAGTAGTGCCGGGACAGGGGCCCTCCCGCAGTATTTT; CDR3: CASSAGTGALPQYF
V: TRBV30; J: TRBJ1-6; size: .; D: .; DNA: TGTGCCTGGAGTTCGAGGGATTCACCCCTCCACTTT; CDR3: CAWSSRDSPLHF
V: TRBV11-1; J: TRBJ2-3; size: .; D: TRBD2; DNA: TGTGCCAGCAGCCGAGGACTAGCGGGGATCACAGATACGCAGTATTTT; CDR3: CASSRGLAGITDTQYF
V: TRBV6-6; J: TRBJ2-7; size: .; D: .; DNA: TGTGCCAGCAGTTTCGGACAGAGCTCCTACGAGCAGTACTTC; CDR3: CASSFGQSSYEQYF
V: TRBV5-1; J: TRBJ2-3; size: .; D: .; DNA: TGCGCCAGCAGCCCCCTTTCAGATACGCAGTATTTT; CDR3: CASSPLSDTQYF
V: TRBV5-1; J: TRBJ2-1; size: .; D: .; DNA: TGCGCCAGCAGACCTACAGGGTCCCATGAGCAGTTCTTC; CDR3: CASRPTGSHEQFF
V: TRBV4-2; J: TRBJ2-5; size: .; D: .; DNA: TGTGCCAGCAGCCAAGAGAGGGGGGGTCAAGAGACCCAGTACTTC; CDR3: CASSQERGGQETQYF
V: TRBV7-8; J: TRBJ2-3; size: .; D: TRBD2; DNA: TGTGCCAGCAGCTTACGTAGGAGCGGGGGAATAGATACGCAGTATTTT; CDR3: CASSLRRSGGIDTQYF
V: TRBV19; J: TRBJ2-2; size: .; D: TRBD1; DNA: TGTGCCAGTAGTACGGACAGGTTTCACACCGGGGAGCTGTTTTTT; CDR3: CASSTDRFHTGELFF
V: TRBV13; J: TRBJ2-1; size: .; D: TRBD2; DNA: TGTGCCAGCAGCTTAGTCGGCGGGGGGGCCTACAATGAGCAGTTCTTC; CDR3: CASSLVGGGAYNEQFF
V: TRBV7-6; J: TRBJ1-3; size: once; D: TRBD1; DNA: TGTGCCAGCAGCCCACGGACAGGCTTCCTAACACCTGGAAACACCATATATTTT; CDR3: CASSPRTGFLTPGNTIYF
V: TRBV5-8; J: TRBJ2-4; size: .; D: .; DNA: TGTGCCAGCAGCCCCGTTTCGGGCGGGGATATTCAGTACTTC; CDR3: CASSPVSGGDIQYF
V: TRBV6-1; J: TRBJ1-3; size: .; D: .; DNA: TGTGCCAGCAGTGAGTCGGTCGGTACCCTCTCTGGAAACACCATATATTTT; CDR3: CASSESVGTLSGNTIYF
V: TRBV28; J: TRBJ1-4; size: .; D: .; DNA: TGTGCCAGCAGTTCCAGCGGGGCGACTAATGAAAAACTGTTTTTT; CDR3: CASSSSGATNEKLFF
V: TRBV7-3; J: TRBJ2-3; size: .; D: TRBD2; DNA: TGTGCCAGCAGCTTAAGGGGGGCTAGCGGGGTGCCCGGCACAGATACGCAGTATTTT; CDR3: CASSLRGASGVPGTDTQYF
V: TRBV4-2; J: TRBJ1-2; size: .; D: TRBD1; DNA: TGTGCCAGCAGCCAGGACAGGGGCGGTCGTGGCTACACCTTC; CDR3: CASSQDRGGRGYTF
V: TRBV9; J: TRBJ2-5; size: .; D: .; DNA: TGTGCCAGCAGCGTAGCAGGAGGAATCCAAGAGACCCAGTACTTC; CDR3: CASSVAGGIQETQYF
V: TRBV7-9; J: TRBJ1-2; size: .; D: .; DNA: TGTGCCAGCAGCTTTCAGGGGAGCTATGGCTACACCTTC; CDR3: CASSFQGSYGYTF
V: TRBV7-9; J: TRBJ1-2; size: .; D: .; DNA: TGTGCCAGCAGCTTAGGAGTGAGGGATGGCTACACCTTC; CDR3: CASSLGVRDGYTF
V: TRBV7-3; J: TRBJ2-3; size: .; D: TRBD1; DNA: TGTGCCAGCAGCTCCCGGACAGGGACGTCAGATACGCAGTATTTT; CDR3: CASSSRTGTSDTQYF